This T cell receptor beta chain was obtained from a study of identical twins. V trimming: 4 bases; J trimming: 4 bases; junction bases outside the gene matches: 15. This CDR3 region has 18 residues. CDR1 and CDR2 (germline): SGDLS, YYNGEE. A universal primer site was created by template switching, with the cDNA bearing unique molecular identifiers. Each CDR3 protein is one row after TCRdb ran MiXCR on the 5' RACE reads. The sample carries fewer than 800,000 distinct CDR3 sequences, less than 9% recorded once. This sample also belongs to another study, concerning yellow fever vaccine responses in identical twins. That paper adds: Twins' vaccine T cell response reportedly gave the appearance of partial convergence and partial personalization.

The rearrangement uses TRBV9 and TRBJ2-3; TRBD2 matches at 10 bases. Sequencing used PBMCs. The origin of this receptor is a woman between 18 and 29 years old in good health. The CDR3 bases are TGTGCCAGCAGCCCAGAAACCCGGACTAGCGGAATCTCAGATACGCAGTATTTT. Translation gives CASSPETRTSGISDTQYF.